A single sample gave rise to the 27 T cell receptor beta chains below, sequenced in a study of control samples from healthy donors and cancer patients. Generated by immunoSEQ multiplex PCR, the TCRdb table keeps only in-frame clones and is missing some. The sample holds over 90,000 clones, around nine tenths seen once. The sample was PBMCs. These TCRs come from a man in his sixties with lung cancer.

This chain connects TRBV9 to TRBJ2-6; weak D call: TRBD1 (6 bases). With 2 bases removed from V and 4 bases from J, the gap between germline ends came to 16 bases. Germline lookup yields CDR1 SGDLS and CDR2 YYNGEE. This CDR3 spans 17 amino acids. The CDR3 reads CASSVGLQGLGANVLTF. In DNA, the CDR3 is TGTGCCAGCAGCGTCGGCCTCCAGGGGCTCGGGGCCAACGTCCTGACTTTC.

The V and J genes are TRBV6-1 and TRBJ1-3; D unresolved. This CDR3 has 13 residues. Deletions cut 0 bases from V and 10 bases from J, with 10 bases between. The germline CDR1 and CDR2 sequences are MNHNS and SASEGT. Here the CDR3 reads CASSEAPHRTIYF. CDR3 bases: TGTGCCAGCAGTGAAGCGCCTCACCGGACCATATATTTT.

The chain links TRBV3-1 (or the pseudogene TRBV3-2) to TRBJ1-5; 8 nucleotides match TRBD1. This CDR3 contains 18 residues. Germline trimming cut 2 bases from V and 0 bases from J; bases unmatched to any gene: 9. Per germline, CDR1 LGHDT and CDR2 YNNKEL (reference sequence). The CDR3 coding sequence is TGTGCCAGCAGCCAAAGTGGACAGGGCCCTTATAGCAATCAGCCCCAGCATTTT. Translating gives CASSQSGQGPYSNQPQHF.

The chain is built from TRBV5-1 and TRBJ2-3, with 9 bases lining up with TRBD1. V trimming: 2 bases; J trimming: 5 bases; junction bases outside the gene matches: 6. Germline-derived CDR1 and CDR2 are SGHRS and YFSETQ. This CDR3 is built from 15 residues. The CDR3 sequence: CASSFRDREVDTQYF. CDR3 nucleotides: TGCGCCAGCAGCTTTAGGGACAGGGAGGTAGATACGCAGTATTTT. Filled out from reference TRBV5-1 and TRBJ2-3, the complete variable domain reads KAGVTQTPRYLIKTRGQQVTLSCSPISGHRSVSWYQQTPGQGLQFLFEYFSETQRNKGNFPGRFSGRQFSNSRSEMNVSTLELGDSALYLCASSFRDREVDTQYFGPGTRLTVL.

The rearrangement joins TRBV2 to TRBJ2-3; 8 nucleotides align to TRBD2. V lost 7 bases and J lost 3; bases outside the gene matches: 6. The CDR3 is 14 amino acids. Germline CDR1 SNHLY, CDR2 FYNNEI. For the CDR3, the DNA is TGTGCCAGCACCAAGGGACTAGGAACAGATACGCAGTATTTT. It specifies CASTKGLGTDTQYF.

This clone was found once. Additional DNA sequences in this sample encode the identical CDR3. The CDR3 coding sequence is TGTGCCAGCAGCCCCGACTCTGGAAACACCATATATTTT. It yields the protein CASSPDSGNTIYF. The chain combines TRBV7-3 with TRBJ1-3; D ambiguous. The CDR3 is 13 amino acids. Per germline, CDR1 SGHTA and CDR2 FQGTGA. Trimming stripped 5 bases from V and 0 bases from J, with 5 bases between.

The chain uses TRBV10-2 and TRBJ1-6, with TRBD1 as a possible D gene (5 bases). With 4 bases removed from V and 10 bases from J, the gap between germline ends came to 14 bases. The CDR3 runs 14 residues. Germline V gives CDR1 WSHSY, CDR2 SAAADI. CDR3 DNA sequence: TGCGCCAGCAGTGCAGCAGGGTCAAGCTCACCCCTCCACTTT. This encodes CASSAAGSSSPLHF.

This clone appeared a few times. The chain uses TRBV5-1 and TRBJ2-4, with 9 positions matching TRBD1. Per germline, CDR1 SGHRS and CDR2 YFSETQ. The CDR3 sequence is 16 residues long. Unmatched junction bases numbered 8, after V lost 5 bases and J lost 2 bases. Here the CDR3 reads CASRLEGTGPKNIQYF. The CDR3 nucleotides are TGCGCCAGCAGATTAGAAGGGACAGGGCCCAAAAACATTCAGTACTTC.

The chain has TRBV7-3 and TRBJ2-5, with D possibly matching TRBD1 (5 bases). Per germline, CDR1 SGHTA and CDR2 FQGTGA. This CDR3 has 14 amino acids. V dropped 2 bases and J dropped 3 bases, with 10 bases sitting between them. CDR3 loop: CASSLLGREETQYF. DNA for the CDR3: TGTGCCAGCAGCTTACTGGGGCGCGAAGAGACCCAGTACTTC.

This clone was detected once. The chain joins TRBV6-5 to TRBJ1-2, with a possible D match to TRBD1 (6 bases). CDR1 and CDR2 from the germline V gene are MNHEY and SVGAGI. The length of the CDR3 is 15 residues. V lost 2 bases to trimming and J lost 2 bases, with 12 bases between them. The CDR3 protein is CASSYIGGPNYGYTF. CDR3 in DNA: TGTGCCAGCAGTTACATAGGGGGACCCAACTATGGCTACACCTTC.

This rearrangement joins TRBV12-3 or TRBV12-4 to TRBJ2-7, with a weak D call TRBD1 (5 bases). V was shortened by 6 bases and J by 5 bases, with 14 bases between the two germline ends. The CDR3 has 13 residues. As DNA, the CDR3 is TGTGCCAGCAGCCCCTTAGGGGCCAACGAGCAGTACTTC. Translated, it gives CASSPLGANEQYF.

The V gene is TRBV4-1, the J gene TRBJ2-2, with D perhaps matching TRBD1 (6 bases). V was clipped by 8 bases and J by 3 bases, with 22 bases between them. Germline assignment: CDR1 MGHRA and CDR2 YSYEKL. The CDR3 is 17 amino acids. This CDR3 is CASYHSPTQGYTGELFF. CDR3 coding DNA: TGCGCCAGCTACCATTCACCCACACAGGGTTACACCGGGGAGCTGTTTTTT.

This rearrangement joins TRBV16 to TRBJ2-1; the match to TRBD2 covers 14 bases. Germline V gene data show CDR1 as KGHSY and CDR2 as FQNENV. The CDR3 extends over 16 amino acids. The V segment lost 4 bases and the J segment 5 bases; nucleotides outside the gene matches: 4. The CDR3 bases are TGTGCCAGCAGCCCCTGGACTAGCGGGGGGAACAATGAGCAGTTCTTC. Translated: CASSPWTSGGNNEQFF. The variable domain in full, completed from reference TRBV16 and TRBJ2-1, reads GEEVAQTPKHLVRGEGQKAKLYCAPIKGHSYVFWYQQVLKNEFKFLISFQNENVFDETGMPKERFSAKCLPNSPCSLEIQATKLEDSAVYFCASSPWTSGGNNEQFFGPGTRLTVL.

V and J are TRBV27 and TRBJ1-2; TRBD1 matches 12 bases. The CDR3 extends over 17 amino acids. V lost 6 bases, J lost 2 bases, and 10 bases stayed unmatched. Germline CDR1 is MNHEY and CDR2 is SMNVEV (reference sequence). The CDR3, as DNA: TGTGCCAGCAGCTTTGTTCCGGGACAGGGGGCCAACTATGGCTACACCTTC. Its protein is CASSFVPGQGANYGYTF.

The rearrangement uses TRBV29-1 and TRBJ2-3; D unclear. CDR1 is SQVTM, CDR2 ANQGSEA, per germline. Trimming left V 4 bases short and J 2 bases short, with 4 bases between. This CDR3 is 11 amino acids long. The CDR3 DNA sequence: TGCAGCGTTGTTCCCACAGATACGCAGTATTTT. Its translation: CSVVPTDTQYF.

The chain has TRBV6-5 and TRBJ1-2, with TRBD1 matching 8 bases. This CDR3 region has 15 residues. Germline V gene sequence: CDR1 MNHEY, CDR2 SVGAGI. J gave up 1 base and V 6 bases, and 7 bases lay outside the gene matches. This CDR3 is CASRPGQGLNYGYTF. Written as DNA, the CDR3 is TGTGCCAGCAGACCTGGACAGGGACTTAACTATGGCTACACCTTC.

DNA of the CDR3: TGCGCCAGCAGCTTGGGACCTATTAACACTGAAGCTTTCTTT. Its translation is CASSLGPINTEAFF. The gene calls are TRBV5-1 and TRBJ1-1; D is unclear. The CDR3 is made up of 14 amino acids. CDR1 SGHRS and CDR2 YFSETQ come from the germline V gene. V gave up 0 bases and J gave up 2 bases, with 8 bases separating them. Filled out from reference TRBV5-1 and TRBJ1-1, the complete variable domain reads KAGVTQTPRYLIKTRGQQVTLSCSPISGHRSVSWYQQTPGQGLQFLFEYFSETQRNKGNFPGRFSGRQFSNSRSEMNVSTLELGDSALYLCASSLGPINTEAFFGQGTRLTVV.

CDR3 sequence (DNA): TGTGCCAGCAGTGACCCGACTTCCCGGGGAGCCAAAAACATTCAGTACTTC. Protein product: CASSDPTSRGAKNIQYF. The rearrangement links TRBV6-1 to TRBJ2-4, with D possibly TRBD2 on 5 matching bases. Between the trimmed V and J ends, which lost 3 bases and 0 bases, there was a span of 15 bases. The CDR3 loop spans 17 amino acids. Per germline, CDR1 MNHNS and CDR2 SASEGT.

The chain recombines TRBV19 with TRBJ2-5; no clear D. The length of the CDR3 is 14 residues. CDR1 is LNHDA, CDR2 SQIVND, per germline (reference sequence). Trimming pared 1 base from V and 5 bases from J, leaving 11 bases between. The CDR3 sequence: CASSIVDVVETQYF. In DNA, the CDR3 is TGTGCCAGTAGTATAGTGGACGTCGTGGAGACCCAGTACTTC.

The V call is TRBV5-1, the J call TRBJ2-3; TRBD1 or TRBD2 may be the D gene (5 bases each). Germline assignment: CDR1 SGHRS and CDR2 YFSETQ. V was clipped by 5 bases and J by 6 bases, with 16 bases between them. There are 14 residues in the CDR3. CDR3 region: CASRIGDPGDTQYF. Here the CDR3 DNA reads TGCGCCAGCAGAATAGGGGACCCCGGGGATACGCAGTATTTT.

The chain carries TRBV5-1 and TRBJ1-1, with D maybe TRBD1 (6 bases). The germline V gene has CDR1 SGHRS and CDR2 YFSETQ. This CDR3 is built from 14 residues. Trimming pared 0 bases from V and 3 bases from J, leaving 9 bases between. The CDR3 DNA follows: TGCGCCAGCAGCTTGGGCGCAGGGGACACTGAAGCTTTCTTT. Translation gives CASSLGAGDTEAFF.

The CDR3 region has the DNA TGTGCCAGCAGTCTTGCTTCTTCGTACCAAGGCCCCGGGGAGCTGTTTTTT. This codes for CASSLASSYQGPGELFF. V usage is TRBV6-6 and J usage is TRBJ2-2; no clear D gene. The CDR3 totals 17 residues. Per germline, CDR1 MNHNY and CDR2 SVGAGI (reference sequence). Trimming cost V 5 bases and J 6 bases, with 22 bases left between them.

The chain couples TRBV7-9 to TRBJ2-1, with D possibly TRBD2 on 7 matching bases. This CDR3 region has 18 residues. Germline loops: CDR1 SEHNR, CDR2 FQNEAQ (reference sequence). V was trimmed by 4 bases and J by 6 bases, leaving 25 bases between them. CDR3: CASSSPNYAGALVNEQFF. The CDR3 nucleotides are TGTGCCAGCAGCTCCCCCAATTATGCGGGGGCTCTCGTCAATGAGCAGTTCTTC.

The CDR3: CASSKRTDGEQYV. The CDR3 DNA is TGCGCCAGCAGTAAGCGGACAGACGGAGAGCAGTACGTC. The V call is TRBV10-1, the J call TRBJ2-7; weak D call: TRBD1 (6 bases). V was trimmed by 5 bases and J by 7 bases, leaving 15 bases between them. This CDR3 comprises 13 residues. Per germline, CDR1 WNHNN and CDR2 SYGVQD (reference sequence).

The chain carries TRBV5-1 and TRBJ1-2, with D maybe TRBD1 (5 bases). CDR1 SGHRS and CDR2 YFSETQ come from the germline V gene. The CDR3 contains 13 residues. The V gene lost 4 bases and the J gene lost 5 bases, with 12 bases spanning the gap. CDR3 protein: CASSLGEGYGYTF. CDR3 DNA: TGCGCCAGCAGCCTCGGGGAGGGGTATGGCTACACCTTC.

In its sample, this clone was seen once. The V call is TRBV7-9, the J call TRBJ1-6, with 7 bases aligning to TRBD1. CDR3 size: 16 residues. J lost 14 bases, V lost 1 base, and 14 bases had no gene match. The germline CDR1 and CDR2 sequences are SEHNR and FQNEAQ (reference sequence). The CDR3 DNA reads TGTGCCAGCAGCTTAGAGAGGGGTGCGACAGGGTTCACCCTCCACTTT. Translation: CASSLERGATGFTLHF.

The chain recombines TRBV10-1 with TRBJ1-3, with a tentative D call TRBD1 (6 bases). V shed 5 bases and J shed 0 bases, with 11 bases lying between them. Looked up from germline, CDR1 is WNHNN and CDR2 is SYGVQD (reference sequence). This CDR3 contains 15 residues. CDR3 coding DNA: TGCGCCAGCAGTCGACAGGTGGACTCTGGAAACACCATATATTTT. This translates into CASSRQVDSGNTIYF.